This T cell receptor (beta chain) is from a study of metastatic and nonmetastatic thyroid tumors. Patients underwent thyroid surgery, and none had received any treatment before it. TCRdb re-called the PCR reads via MiXCR. The data show about 6,000 clones, with less than 35% seen just once and around 21% held by the top ten. V lost 2 bases and J lost 9; bases outside the gene matches: 7. This CDR3 is built from 15 residues. The germline CDR1 and CDR2 sequences are SGHNT and YYREEE (reference sequence). The chain joins TRBV5-4 to TRBJ1-6; 8 nucleotides agree with TRBD1. This TCR came from a female donor with papillary thyroid cancer or a benign thyroid nodule (not recorded which). Some clones in this sample may be carry-over from other donors' samples. Specimen: adjacent normal tissue. This chain's CDR3 is CASSFQGALSSPLHF. In DNA form, the CDR3 reads TGTGCCAGCAGCTTCCAGGGGGCATTAAGTTCACCCCTCCACTTT.